This section outlines one TCR beta chain sequence together with its context. Its matching antigen is unknown. The data belong to a study of cytomegalovirus exposure and HLA in healthy donors. The length of the CDR3 is 12 residues. Per the germline V gene, CDR1 is MNHEY and CDR2 is SVGAGI. The V gene lost 6 bases and the J gene lost 11 bases, with 16 bases spanning the gap. It was with 60 Vbeta and 13 Jbeta primers that the PCR ran. TCRdb keeps only in-frame clones here, not all; method: immunoSEQ multiplex PCR. This sample has roughly 170,000 clones, with approximately 80% found just once. Study-level results: Using the classifier, cytomegalovirus status was reportedly diagnosed with high specificity and sensitivity.

Sample: PBMCs. The V call is TRBV6-5, the J call TRBJ1-1, with D maybe TRBD1 (6 bases). This TCR came from a man younger than 35 in good health and CMV-seronegative. Here the CDR3 DNA reads TGTGCCAGCAGAACAGGGATTGGCGGCGCTTTCTTT. The encoded protein is CASRTGIGGAFF.